The 25 T cell receptor beta chains below were found in one sample sequenced in a study of blood T cell repertoires in COVID-19. Profiled with immunoSEQ multiplex PCR; TCRdb holds only in-frame clones, not every one. The sample gives over 250,000 clones, approximately 90% of which show up once; more than 0.95% is in the top ten. Material: peripheral blood. These receptors were obtained from a woman between 40 and 50 years old who had recovered from COVID-19.

The CDR3 sequence is CASSPLPGVVAFF. The CDR3 nucleotides are TGTGCCAGCAGCCCCCTTCCGGGAGTTGTGGCTTTCTTT. The chain combines TRBV7-9 with TRBJ1-1; D gene uncertain. Germline V gene sequence: CDR1 SEHNR, CDR2 FQNEAQ (reference sequence). V shed 5 bases and J shed 11 bases, with 18 bases lying between them. The CDR3 totals 13 residues. Together with reference TRBV7-9 and TRBJ1-1, the CDR3 gives the full variable domain: DTGVSQNPRHKITKRGQNVTFRCDPISEHNRLYWYRQTLGQGPEFLTYFQNEAQLEKSRLLSDRFSAERPKGSFSTLEIQRTEQGDSAMYLCASSPLPGVVAFFGQGTRLTVV.

The V and J genes are TRBV29-1 and TRBJ1-4; no reliable D call. Germline CDR1 reads SQVTM; CDR2 reads ANQGSEA. CDR3 length equals 13 residues. The ends were cut back, 4 bases at V and 4 bases at J, with 10 bases in the middle. Here the CDR3 reads CSVVVRHNEKLFF. Written as DNA, the CDR3 is TGCAGCGTTGTTGTCAGGCATAATGAAAAACTGTTTTTT.

In this sample, this clone turned up a few times. The chain joins TRBV16 to TRBJ1-5; D not certain. The CDR3 is 15 residues long. V lost 0 bases to trimming and J lost 5 bases, with 11 bases between them. Germline values: CDR1 KGHSY, CDR2 FQNENV. The CDR3 DNA is TGTGCCAGCAGCCAATCGTCCGGGGTGGATCAGCCCCAGCATTTT. It specifies CASSQSSGVDQPQHF.

J is TRBJ1-6 and V is TRBV3-1 (or the pseudogene TRBV3-2), with D possibly TRBD1 on 5 matching bases. The CDR3 is made up of 15 amino acids. The V end was cut by 1 base, the J end by 8 bases, with 12 bases between. Germline loops: CDR1 LGHDT, CDR2 YNNKEL (reference sequence). The DNA for the CDR3 is TGTGCCAGCAGCCAAGTTGTGGGGGGTGATTCACCCCTCCACTTT. Amino acid sequence: CASSQVVGGDSPLHF.

This chain uses TRBV19 with TRBJ1-4; D is possibly TRBD1 (5 bases). The CDR3 consists of 13 residues. V was trimmed by 7 bases and J by 4 bases, leaving 10 bases between them. CDR1 LNHDA and CDR2 SQIVND come from the germline V gene (reference sequence). The CDR3 loop reads CASTRGDNEKLFF. Here the CDR3 DNA reads TGTGCCAGTACTCGGGGGGATAATGAAAAACTGTTTTTT.

The CDR3 spells CASSFTGSLHNSPLHF. The CDR3 DNA reads as TGTGCCAGCTCATTTACAGGGAGCCTTCATAATTCACCCCTCCACTTT. The J gene is TRBJ1-6, the V gene TRBV18, with a weak D call TRBD1 (6 bases). V was cut by 5 bases and J by 5 bases, with 16 bases left in between. Germline V gives CDR1 KGHSH, CDR2 LQKENI. CDR3 length equals 16 residues.

The V gene is TRBV6-2 or TRBV6-3, the J gene TRBJ1-1; TRBD1 matches 12 bases. The CDR3 consists of 16 residues. The germline V gene encodes CDR1 MNHEY and CDR2 SVGEGT. After removal of 2 bases from V and 4 bases from J, the junction contained 5 bases not matched to a gene. The CDR3 DNA reads as TGTGCCAGCAGTTACGGGGGGACAGGGGGCGGCACTGAAGCTTTCTTT. Its protein product is CASSYGGTGGGTEAFF.

The chain is built from TRBV7-8 and TRBJ2-4; D might be TRBD2 (5 bases). Trimming shortened V by 1 base and J by 5 bases, and 18 bases separated the two germline ends. This CDR3 comprises 17 residues. The germline gives CDR1 SGHVS, CDR2 FQNEAQ. The CDR3 loop is CASSLVGSGRRQNIQYF. CDR3 DNA sequence: TGTGCCAGCAGCTTAGTGGGAAGCGGTCGACGCCAAAACATTCAGTACTTC.

This clone has just a few counts. The chain uses TRBV7-2 and TRBJ1-3; TRBD1 matches at 8 bases. This CDR3 is 14 amino acids long. Germline V CDR1 and CDR2: SGHTA, FQGNSA. The ends lost 5 bases at V and 8 bases at J; junction bases unmatched: 8. CDR3 in DNA: TGTGCCAGCAGCCCCCGACAGGGGTTGTACACCATATATTTT. This encodes CASSPRQGLYTIYF.

This clone was seen just once. The CDR3 region has the DNA TGTGCCAGCAGCCAGGACAGGGGGGTCGGGGAGCTGTTTTTT. Amino acid sequence: CASSQDRGVGELFF. This rearrangement joins TRBV9 to TRBJ2-2; 10 nucleotides agree with TRBD1. Germline values: CDR1 SGDLS, CDR2 YYNGEE. This CDR3 is 14 amino acids long. The V and J ends lost 4 bases and 7 bases, in that order; junction bases with no gene match: 4.

This clone was picked up a small number of times. The V gene is TRBV24-1, the J gene TRBJ1-5; 7 bases agree with TRBD1. The CDR3 loop spans 14 amino acids. Trimming at V came to 4 bases and at J to 3 bases, leaving 2 bases not matched to a gene. Germline V lookup: CDR1 KGHDR, CDR2 SFDVKD. The CDR3 loop reads CATSEQGFNQPQHF. The CDR3 nucleotides are TGTGCCACCAGTGAACAGGGGTTCAATCAGCCCCAGCATTTT.

The chain has TRBV14 and TRBJ2-7, with 7 bases aligning to TRBD1. V lost 1 base to trimming and J lost 3 bases; unmatched junction nucleotides: 3. Germline-derived CDR1 and CDR2 are SGHDN and FVKESK. The CDR3 is 14 amino acids. As DNA, the CDR3 is TGTGCCAGCAGCCAAGCGGGACAGTACTACGAGCAGTACTTC. This gives the protein CASSQAGQYYEQYF.

This clone showed up just a few times. The chain joins TRBV7-9 to TRBJ1-5; perhaps TRBD1 as D (5 bases). The germline V gene encodes CDR1 SEHNR and CDR2 FQNEAQ (reference sequence). Trimming left V 1 base short and J 7 bases short, with 14 bases between. The CDR3 consists of 15 residues. CDR3 residues: CASSLGAGRDQPQHF. CDR3 coding DNA: TGTGCCAGCAGCTTAGGTGCAGGGAGGGACCAGCCCCAGCATTTT.

Turning to this clone: In the same sample, other DNA sequences code for this CDR3. This rearrangement joins TRBV18 to TRBJ2-5; 7 bases agree with TRBD1. The V segment lost 4 bases and the J segment 2 bases; nucleotides outside the gene matches: 1. CDR1 is KGHSH, CDR2 LQKENI, per germline. CDR3 size: 13 residues. The CDR3 here is CASSRGQQETQYF. The CDR3 bases are TGTGCCAGCTCACGGGGACAGCAAGAGACCCAGTACTTC.

The gene calls are TRBV15 and TRBJ2-3; 8 nucleotides line up with TRBD1. Germline CDR1 is LNHNV and CDR2 is YYDKDF (reference sequence). Trimming removed 3 bases from V and 1 base from J; junction bases left unmatched: 0. The CDR3 is 14 residues long. CDR3 sequence: CATSRDRGTDTQYF. The CDR3 DNA reads as TGTGCCACCAGCAGGGACAGGGGCACAGATACGCAGTATTTT.

The V gene is TRBV18, the J gene TRBJ2-3; 7 positions match TRBD2. The CDR3 has 14 residues. The germline CDR1 and CDR2 sequences are KGHSH and LQKENI. V trimming: 5 bases; J trimming: 6 bases; junction bases outside the gene matches: 8. The CDR3 sequence is CASSSRTSSDTQYF. DNA for the CDR3: TGTGCCAGCTCATCTAGGACTAGTTCGGATACGCAGTATTTT.

V and J are TRBV7-3 and TRBJ2-5, with 9 positions matching TRBD2. This CDR3 spans 14 amino acids. The V segment lost 8 bases and the J segment 5 bases; nucleotides outside the gene matches: 9. Germline V CDR1 and CDR2: SGHTA, FQGTGA. The CDR3 sequence is CASGSGSGGETQYF. The CDR3 coding sequence is TGTGCCAGCGGTAGCGGGAGTGGTGGGGAGACCCAGTACTTC. Looking up the rest from reference TRBV7-3 and TRBJ2-5 gives the full variable domain: GAGVSQTPSNKVTEKGKYVELRCDPISGHTALYWYRQSLGQGPEFLIYFQGTGAADDSGLPNDRFFAVRPEGSVSTLKIQRTERGDSAVYLCASGSGSGGETQYFGPGTRLLVL.

J is TRBJ2-5 and V is TRBV11-3; 7 nucleotides align to TRBD2. Germline trimming cut 1 base from V and 0 bases from J; bases unmatched to any gene: 2. The CDR3 totals 15 residues. Germline values: CDR1 SGHNT, CDR2 YENEEA. The CDR3 nucleotides read TGTGCCAGCAGCTTAGGGGGACTAAACCAAGAGACCCAGTACTTC. Its protein product is CASSLGGLNQETQYF.

The V and J genes are TRBV7-4 and TRBJ2-7; 9 bases match TRBD1. Losses at the gene ends were 6 bases for V and 5 bases for J; bases not matched to a gene: 5. The CDR3 totals 13 residues. CDR1 is SGHVT, CDR2 SQSDAQ, per germline. The CDR3 nucleotides are TGTGCCAGCAGACCCGGGGACAGGGACGAGCAGTACTTC. Its protein is CASRPGDRDEQYF.

This clone was recorded only once. The genes are TRBV6-2 or TRBV6-3 and TRBJ1-6; D is undetermined. Germline-derived CDR1 and CDR2 are MNHEY and SVGEGT. Trimming removed 0 bases from V and 14 bases from J, with 8 bases in between. The CDR3 length is 12 residues. CDR3 coding DNA: TGTGCCAGCAGTTACTCCCCCCGAGCCCTCCACTTT. Amino acids: CASSYSPRALHF.

The J gene is TRBJ2-3, the V gene TRBV6-5; 7 bases map to TRBD1. The V gene's germline CDR1 is MNHEY and CDR2 SVGAGI. There are 15 residues in the CDR3. Trimming removed 6 bases from V and 0 bases from J; junction bases left unmatched: 6. The CDR3 nucleotides are TGTGCCAGCAGCCCCGACAGGGTGAGCACAGATACGCAGTATTTT. Its protein product is CASSPDRVSTDTQYF.

The CDR3 reads CASSPGVGRECTGELFF. CDR3 DNA sequence: TGTGCCAGCAGCCCCGGGGTGGGACGGGAGTGCACCGGGGAGCTGTTTTTT. The chain has TRBV3-1 (or the pseudogene TRBV3-2) and TRBJ2-2; TRBD2 might be the D (6 bases). The CDR3 runs to 17 residues. The germline V gene has CDR1 LGHDT and CDR2 YNNKEL (reference sequence). The V end was cut by 4 bases, the J end by 4 bases, with 19 bases between.

V gene TRBV4-3 combines with J gene TRBJ2-2, with 7 bases lining up with TRBD1. CDR3 length: 18 residues. V trimming: 0 bases; J trimming: 1 base; junction bases outside the gene matches: 8. Germline values: CDR1 LGHNA, CDR2 YSLEER. This CDR3 is CASSQDWDSEMNTGELFF. The CDR3 DNA sequence: TGCGCCAGCAGCCAAGATTGGGACAGCGAAATGAACACCGGGGAGCTGTTTTTT.

The V call is TRBV5-1, the J call TRBJ1-2; 12 nucleotides agree with TRBD1. Germline V gene data show CDR1 as SGHRS and CDR2 as YFSETQ. This CDR3 has 14 amino acids. The V segment lost 3 bases and the J segment 4 bases; nucleotides outside the gene matches: 1. For the CDR3, the DNA is TGCGCCAGCAGCTGGGGACAGGGGGCCTATGGCTACACCTTC. Translating gives CASSWGQGAYGYTF.

This sequence joins TRBV6-5 and TRBJ1-5; D is uncertain. V lost 0 bases, J lost 0 bases, and 6 bases lay in between. The CDR3 extends over 15 amino acids. Per germline, CDR1 MNHEY and CDR2 SVGAGI. CDR3 loop: CASSYSAASNQPQHF. The CDR3 DNA is TGTGCCAGCAGTTACTCGGCGGCTAGCAATCAGCCCCAGCATTTT.